This T cell receptor (beta chain) originates from a study of blood T cell repertoires in COVID-19. Looking at the study overall: Acute-phase and convalescent COVID-19 samples originated in the United States, Italy and Spain. PBMCs, B-cell-depleted T cells, or T cells were the source of the cDNA or gDNA that made up the material.

In its sample, this clone was seen once. In the source study's methods: Estimation of nucleated cell counts was performed using reference gene primer amplification. Clones were read by immunoSEQ multiplex PCR, and TCRdb kept only the in-frame ones, dropping some. V, J and clone size were drawn from that table, and D and trimming were deduced from the DNA. The sample records approximately 40,000 clones, just over 90% being singletons. Germline CDR1 reads SGHKS; CDR2 reads YYEKEE (reference sequence). The CDR3 has 17 amino acids. Between the trimmed V and J ends, which lost 1 base and 0 bases, there was a span of 16 bases.

Sequenced sample: peripheral blood. The origin of this receptor is a human donor in a cohort sampled during active COVID-19. The chain links TRBV5-5 to TRBJ1-1; D not resolved. The CDR3 here is CASSLLVVKAMNTEAFF. CDR3 coding DNA: TGTGCCAGCAGCTTGTTGGTAGTCAAAGCTATGAACACTGAAGCTTTCTTT. The full variable domain, with the rest looked up from reference TRBV5-5 and TRBJ1-1, is DAGVTQSPTHLIKTRGQQVTLRCSPISGHKSVSWYQQVLGQGPQFIFQYYEKEERGRGNFPDRFSARQFPNYSSELNVNALLLGDSALYLCASSLLVVKAMNTEAFFGQGTRLTVV.